Shown below are 10 T cell receptor beta chains from a single sample sequenced in a study of blood T cell repertoires in COVID-19 (dated by TCRdb to 2020 to 2022). The library relied on the immunoSEQ multiplex PCR assay. Here the immuneACCESS table is served through TCRdb, limited to in-frame sequences with V and J called. Missing clones are a known gap in these copies; in checked studies unresolved V genes cover under half, and the rest lacks a known reason. The sample table shows around 100,000 clones, and roughly 81% are seen once. The ten largest clones add up to less than 10% of the sample. The sequenced material came from peripheral blood. Receptor source: a man aged 35 to 55 with active or convalescent COVID-19.

The chain uses TRBV19 and TRBJ2-7, with D maybe TRBD1 (5 bases). The CDR3 totals 13 residues. The germline V and J ends were trimmed by 5 bases and 2 bases, with 10 bases remaining between them. Germline V gene data show CDR1 as LNHDA and CDR2 as SQIVND (reference sequence). The CDR3 reads CASSAGRPYEQYF. CDR3 in DNA: TGTGCCAGTAGTGCAGGGCGTCCCTACGAGCAGTACTTC.

The V and J genes are TRBV3-1 (or the pseudogene TRBV3-2) and TRBJ1-5, with a tentative D call TRBD1 (5 bases). Germline assignment: CDR1 LGHDT and CDR2 YNNKEL (reference sequence). There are 16 residues in the CDR3. Trimming stripped 1 base from V and 5 bases from J, with 15 bases between. In DNA form, the CDR3 reads TGTGCCAGCAGCCAAGTTTGGGACTCTTCGGATCAGCCCCAGCATTTT. Translating it yields CASSQVWDSSDQPQHF.

The chain uses TRBV7-9 and TRBJ2-7; D not resolved. There are 15 residues in the CDR3. Germline V gives CDR1 SEHNR, CDR2 FQNEAQ (reference sequence). The ends were cut back, 5 bases at V and 0 bases at J, with 14 bases in the middle. The CDR3 loop is CASSPQSASSYEQYF. CDR3 nucleotides: TGTGCCAGCAGCCCCCAGTCAGCTAGCTCCTACGAGCAGTACTTC.

Concerning this clone: An end of the junction does not agree with germline; a read error may underlie this. CDR3 protein: CASSSWTGGSHEQYF. The CDR3 DNA sequence: TGTGCCAGCAGCAGTTGGACAGGGGGCTCCCACGAGCAGTACTTC. The chain recombines TRBV5-6 with TRBJ2-7, with 11 bases matching TRBD1. The germline CDR1 and CDR2 sequences are SGHDT and YYEEEE. The CDR3 is 15 residues long.

The rearrangement uses TRBV3-1 (or the pseudogene TRBV3-2) and TRBJ1-2, with unresolved D. The V and J ends lost 0 bases and 8 bases respectively, with 7 bases between them. This CDR3 spans 12 amino acids. CDR1 LGHDT and CDR2 YNNKEL come from the germline V gene (reference sequence). Written as DNA, the CDR3 is TGTGCCAGCAGCCAAGAGAGGAGGGGCTACACCTTC. Its protein product is CASSQERRGYTF.

The rearrangement links TRBV4-2 to TRBJ2-7, with TRBD2 identical over 8 bases. With V trimmed by 0 bases and J by 2 bases, 6 bases remained unmatched. Germline values: CDR1 LGHNA, CDR2 YNFKEQ. The CDR3 is 16 amino acids. The CDR3 region is CASSQDGRGAAYEQYF. Here the CDR3 DNA reads TGTGCCAGCAGCCAAGATGGGCGGGGGGCAGCCTACGAGCAGTACTTC.

This sequence joins TRBV6-4 and TRBJ2-2; perhaps TRBD2 as D (6 bases). The CDR3 sequence is 16 residues long. V lost 0 bases and J 0 bases, leaving 8 bases between the germline ends. Germline CDR1 reads MRHNA; CDR2 reads SNTAGT. This CDR3 reads CASSDSWGANTGELFF. The CDR3 DNA reads as TGTGCCAGCAGTGACTCGTGGGGGGCGAACACCGGGGAGCTGTTTTTT.

J is TRBJ2-5 and V is TRBV7-2; tentative D call: TRBD2 (5 bases). This CDR3 is 14 amino acids long. V was cut by 1 base and J by 10 bases, with 16 bases left in between. Per the germline V gene, CDR1 is SGHTA and CDR2 is FQGNSA. The CDR3 spells CASSLGLNTGLQYF. The CDR3 coding sequence is TGTGCCAGCAGCTTAGGACTAAACACTGGGCTCCAGTACTTC.

The chain employs TRBV6-6 and TRBJ2-5; unclear D gene. Germline V lookup: CDR1 MNHNY, CDR2 SVGAGI (reference sequence). Deletions cut 9 bases from V and 5 bases from J, with 19 bases between. CDR3 length: 14 amino acids. The CDR3 loop reads CARPWPEKVETQYF. In nucleotides, the CDR3 is TGTGCCAGACCCTGGCCGGAGAAGGTGGAGACCCAGTACTTC.

The rearrangement links TRBV5-4 to TRBJ2-2; 13 positions agree with TRBD2. Germline assignment: CDR1 SGHNT and CDR2 YYREEE (reference sequence). CDR3 length: 17 residues. V lost 0 bases to trimming and J lost 4 bases; unmatched junction nucleotides: 3. The CDR3 loop is CASSLGGLAGSTGELFF. For the CDR3, the DNA is TGTGCCAGCAGCTTGGGGGGACTAGCGGGGTCCACCGGGGAGCTGTTTTTT.